These 8 T cell receptor beta chains share one sample of origin, sequenced in a study of cytomegalovirus exposure and HLA in healthy donors (dated by TCRdb to the late 2010s). The method was the immunoSEQ multiplex PCR assay. A mixture of 60 forward primers for TCR Vbeta segments and 13 reverse primers for TCR Jbeta segments was used in the multiplex PCR. The immuneACCESS repertoire file appears here via TCRdb, limited to in-frame rearrangements. These files lack a portion of the clones; in checked studies, under half of the deficit traces to unresolved V genes, and the cause of the others is not known. The sample records fewer than 150,000 clones, 80% of which are singletons. The ten largest clones represent 8% to 9% of the sample. Input material: PBMCs. The receptors shown here come from a female donor in good health and CMV-seropositive.

CDR3 sequence reads: CASSEAWLAFYEQYF. DNA of the CDR3: TGTGCCAGCAGTGAAGCGTGGCTAGCCTTCTACGAGCAGTACTTC. V usage is TRBV6-1 and J usage is TRBJ2-7, with a weak D call TRBD2 (5 bases). V shed 0 bases and J shed 3 bases, with 12 bases lying between them. Looked up from germline, CDR1 is MNHNS and CDR2 is SASEGT. The CDR3 is made up of 15 amino acids.

This clone was counted only a few times. The rearrangement joins TRBV5-8 to TRBJ2-1, with a tentative D call TRBD2 (6 bases). The CDR3 has 15 residues. Germline V gene data show CDR1 as SGHTS and CDR2 as YDEGEE. Trimming shortened V by 8 bases and J by 2 bases, and 17 bases separated the two germline ends. CDR3 in amino acids: CASLDTGTPYNEQFF. DNA for the CDR3: TGTGCCAGTCTAGACACCGGGACTCCCTACAATGAGCAGTTCTTC.

Here the CDR3 DNA reads TGTGCCAGCAGCTTAGGACTAGCGGGGGGAGGTGAGCAGTTCTTC. Its protein product is CASSLGLAGGGEQFF. The rearrangement links TRBV7-9 to TRBJ2-1; 13 bases line up with TRBD2. Trimming cost V 1 base and J 9 bases; bases outside gene matches: 3. The V gene's germline CDR1 is SEHNR and CDR2 FQNEAQ (reference sequence). The CDR3 covers 15 residues.

The chain recombines TRBV18 with TRBJ1-5; no reliable D call. This CDR3 spans 12 amino acids. Trimming removed 5 bases from V and 7 bases from J, with 9 bases in between. The germline V gene has CDR1 KGHSH and CDR2 LQKENI. The CDR3 region is CASSEGFQPQHF. CDR3 coding DNA: TGTGCCAGCTCAGAGGGTTTCCAGCCCCAGCATTTT.

This rearrangement joins TRBV6-5 to TRBJ1-4, with D maybe TRBD1 (6 bases). With 6 bases removed from V and 0 bases from J, the gap between germline ends came to 8 bases. Germline V gives CDR1 MNHEY, CDR2 SVGAGI. The CDR3 runs 14 residues. CDR3 coding DNA: TGTGCCAGCAGAGGACAGTCAACTAATGAAAAACTGTTTTTT. This gives the protein CASRGQSTNEKLFF.

The chain links TRBV9 to TRBJ1-6; D uncertain. The CDR3 loop spans 16 amino acids. V was clipped by 0 bases and J by 4 bases, with 11 bases between them. Germline lookup yields CDR1 SGDLS and CDR2 YYNGEE. The CDR3 is CASSVEEWTYNSPLHF. CDR3 DNA: TGTGCCAGCAGCGTAGAAGAATGGACTTATAATTCACCCCTCCACTTT.

V and J are TRBV5-4 and TRBJ2-2; maybe TRBD1 (6 bases). Per germline, CDR1 SGHNT and CDR2 YYREEE (reference sequence). Trimming removed 0 bases at V and 6 bases at J, with 18 bases between. The CDR3 has 17 amino acids. The CDR3 DNA reads TGTGCCAGCAGCTTGGCCATTTTTCGAGGGGGTCCCGGGGAGCTGTTTTTT. Translation gives CASSLAIFRGGPGELFF.

The chain employs TRBV19 and TRBJ1-5; 7 nucleotides line up with TRBD1. V was clipped by 7 bases and J by 8 bases; unmatched bases: 5. This CDR3 has 12 residues. CDR1 is LNHDA and CDR2 is SQIVND in the germline V gene (reference sequence). CDR3 region: CASKQGYKPQHF. DNA for the CDR3: TGTGCCAGTAAACAGGGGTATAAGCCCCAGCATTTT. Variable domain in full (rest from reference TRBV19 and TRBJ1-5): DGGITQSPKYLFRKEGQNVTLSCEQNLNHDAMYWYRQDPGQGLRLIYYSQIVNDFQKGDIAEGYSVSREKKESFPLTVTSAQKNPTAFYLCASKQGYKPQHFGDGTRLSIL.